What follows describes a single TCR beta chain. Its target is not known. This sample was included in a study of radiotherapy plus CTLA-4 blockade in lung cancer. Patients in the study, people with chemo-refractory metastatic non-small-cell lung cancer, received focal radiation plus ipilimumab CTLA-4 blockade. CDR3 length: 15 residues. Looked up from germline, CDR1 is SGHNT and CDR2 is YENEEA. The V gene end was trimmed by 0 bases and the J gene end by 4 bases; junction bases not matched to a gene: 3. The method was immunoSEQ multiplex PCR; TCRdb's version includes in-frame clones alone and lacks a portion of them. The sample includes approximately 85,000 clones, about 83% of them seen just once. Overall study findings and caveats: TCR clones of tumor origin grew in blood after radiotherapy plus ipilimumab.

The sequence was obtained from a human donor with non-small cell lung cancer that progressed on radiotherapy plus ipilimumab. The chain couples TRBV11-3 to TRBJ2-3; 8 bases agree with TRBD1. Source: peripheral blood, taken from a patient treated with radiotherapy plus ipilimumab. CDR3 sequence (DNA): TGTGCCAGCAGCTTAGATTTACAGGGGGCAGATACGCAGTATTTT. As protein: CASSLDLQGADTQYF.